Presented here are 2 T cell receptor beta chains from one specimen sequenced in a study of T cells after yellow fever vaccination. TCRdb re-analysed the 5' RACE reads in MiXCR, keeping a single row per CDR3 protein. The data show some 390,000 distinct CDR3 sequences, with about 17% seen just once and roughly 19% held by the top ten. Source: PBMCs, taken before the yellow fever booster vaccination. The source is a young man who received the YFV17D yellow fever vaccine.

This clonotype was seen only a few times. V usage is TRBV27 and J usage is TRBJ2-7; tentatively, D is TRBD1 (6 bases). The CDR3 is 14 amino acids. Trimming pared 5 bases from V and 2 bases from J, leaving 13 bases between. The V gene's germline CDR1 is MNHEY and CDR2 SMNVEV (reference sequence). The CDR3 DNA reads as TGTGCCAGCAGTCCAATAGGGGGAACCTACGAGCAGTACTTC. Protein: CASSPIGGTYEQYF.

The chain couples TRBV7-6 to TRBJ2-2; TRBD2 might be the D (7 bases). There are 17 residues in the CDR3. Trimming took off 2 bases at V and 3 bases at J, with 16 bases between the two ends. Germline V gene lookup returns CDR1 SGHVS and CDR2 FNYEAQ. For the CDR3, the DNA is TGTGCCAGCAGCTTAAGGCTCCGGGGGGCGGACACCGGGGAGCTGTTTTTT. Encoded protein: CASSLRLRGADTGELFF.